This TCR beta chain was recovered during a study of control samples from healthy donors and cancer patients (dated by TCRdb to 2019 to 2021). Receptor libraries were prepared by the immunoSEQ multiplex PCR assay. The source is immuneACCESS, and TCRdb retained only in-frame sequences with V and J called. Part of the clones is not carried over; for the studies checked, unresolved V genes explain less than half of this, and the remainder is unexplained. This sample gives approximately 65,000 clones in total; roughly 89% of them show up just once. The ten largest clones represent under 20% of the sample. Worth noting for this clone: Its recognized antigen is unknown. No quality values exist for individual bases; no much larger clone is one base distant.

The sequenced sample consisted of PBMCs. The clonotype comes from a man between 60 and 75 years old with lung cancer.

The DNA sequence reads TGTGCCAGCAGCCCCGGAGAGGCCCGCCAGCCCCAGCATTTT. Its translation is CASSPGEARQPQHF. The rearranged segments are TRBV7-2 and TRBJ1-5; confidence is insufficient to name the D gene. The germline V gene yields SGHTA for CDR1 and FQGNSA for CDR2. V sheds 5 bases and J sheds 7 bases, leaving 15 bases between their ends. The CDR3, from cysteine to phenylalanine, totals 14 residues. The CDR3 DNA has 42 bases and is translated from base 1.